This T cell receptor (beta chain) was captured in a study of beta chain features in type 1 diabetes. General observations from the study: Shortening that was moderate but significant affected the TCRB CDR3s of Type 1 diabetes patients in all four CD4+ subsets.

Concerning this clone: The antigen is not known.

Investigators reverse transcribed all isolated RNA, so they sequenced expressed TCRB transcripts. TCRdb's table, derived via immunoSEQ multiplex PCR, lists solely in-frame clones and lacks some. The top ten clones hold roughly 0.017% of a sample with some 270,000 clones, approximately 10% of them seen once. The germline CDR1 and CDR2 sequences are SGDLS and YYNGEE. This CDR3 spans 16 amino acids. V shed 0 bases and J 6 bases; nucleotides not matched to a gene: 7. The rearrangement joins TRBV9 to TRBJ2-2; 8 bases line up with TRBD2. This clonotype originated in a man younger than 40 with type 1 diabetes. Sequencing was carried out using naive CD4+ T cells from blood. The CDR3 sequence is CASSVVVGLGPGELFF. The CDR3 nucleotides read TGTGCCAGCAGCGTAGTGGTGGGACTAGGGCCCGGGGAGCTGTTTTTT.